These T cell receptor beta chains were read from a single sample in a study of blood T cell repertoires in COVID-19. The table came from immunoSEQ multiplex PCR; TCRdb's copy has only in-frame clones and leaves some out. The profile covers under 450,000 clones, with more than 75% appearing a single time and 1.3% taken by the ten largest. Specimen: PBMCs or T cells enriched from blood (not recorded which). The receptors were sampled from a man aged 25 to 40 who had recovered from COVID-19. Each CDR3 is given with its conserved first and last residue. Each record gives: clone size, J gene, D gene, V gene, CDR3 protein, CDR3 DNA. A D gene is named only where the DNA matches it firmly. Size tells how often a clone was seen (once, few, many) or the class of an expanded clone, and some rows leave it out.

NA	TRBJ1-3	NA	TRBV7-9	CASSFQTSTAPSGNTIYF	TGTGCCAGCAGCTTCCAGACCTCGACAGCTCCCTCTGGAAACACCATATATTTT
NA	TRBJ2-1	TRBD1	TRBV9	CASSALRQGVGSGQFF	TGTGCCAGCAGCGCCCTTCGACAGGGAGTAGGGTCGGGGCAGTTCTTC
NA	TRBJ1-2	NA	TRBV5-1	CASREDRHPGYGYTF	TGCGCCAGCAGGGAAGACAGGCATCCAGGCTATGGCTACACCTTC
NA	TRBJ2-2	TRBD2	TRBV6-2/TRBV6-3	CASGRLAENTGELFF	TGTGCCAGCGGCCGACTAGCGGAAAACACCGGGGAGCTGTTTTTT
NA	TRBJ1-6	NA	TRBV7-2	CASSPGGRRPLHF	TGTGCCAGCAGCCCGGGAGGCCGACGTCCCCTCCACTTT
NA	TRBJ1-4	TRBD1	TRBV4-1	CASSVQGATNEKLFF	TGCGCCAGCAGCGTTCAGGGGGCAACTAATGAAAAACTGTTTTTT
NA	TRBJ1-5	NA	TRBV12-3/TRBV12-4	CASRSRGQPQHF	TGTGCCAGCAGGAGCAGGGGCCAGCCCCAGCATTTT
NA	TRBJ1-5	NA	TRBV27	CARGPNQPQHF	TGTGCCAGGGGGCCAAATCAGCCCCAGCATTTT
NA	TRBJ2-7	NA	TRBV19	CASSRPGSGTKQYF	TGTGCCAGTAGCCGGCCGGGATCCGGCACGAAGCAGTACTTC
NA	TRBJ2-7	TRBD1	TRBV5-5	CASSSGTGAGEQYF	TGTGCCAGCAGCTCGGGGACAGGGGCTGGCGAGCAGTACTTC
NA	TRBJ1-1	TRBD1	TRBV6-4	CASSVIQGAEAFF	TGTGCCAGCAGTGTTATACAGGGGGCTGAAGCTTTCTTT
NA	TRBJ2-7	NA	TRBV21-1	CASPLREGGAYEQYF	TGTGCCAGCCCCCTAAGGGAGGGGGGCGCCTACGAGCAGTACTTC
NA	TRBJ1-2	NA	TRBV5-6	CASSAVPGQGLSGYTF	TGTGCCAGCAGCGCCGTTCCGGGACAAGGGCTTTCTGGCTACACCTTC
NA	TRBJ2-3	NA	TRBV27	CASSLYLSDTQYF	TGTGCCAGCAGTTTGTATTTGTCGGATACGCAGTATTTT
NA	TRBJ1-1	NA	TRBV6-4	CASRAEYMNTEAFF	TGTGCCAGCAGGGCAGAATACATGAACACTGAAGCTTTCTTT
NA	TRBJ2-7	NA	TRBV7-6	CASSPFGQSYEQYF	TGTGCCAGCAGCCCTTTCGGACAGAGCTACGAGCAGTACTTC
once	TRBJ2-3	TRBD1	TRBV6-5	CASTGQGFTDTQYF	TGTGCCAGCACCGGACAGGGCTTCACAGATACGCAGTATTTT
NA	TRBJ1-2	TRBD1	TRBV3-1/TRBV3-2	CASSQKQGAYGYTF	TGTGCCAGCAGCCAGAAGCAGGGGGCGTATGGCTACACCTTC
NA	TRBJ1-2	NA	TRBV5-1	CASSLGPAGGYTF	TGCGCCAGCAGCTTGGGGCCAGCGGGGGGCTACACCTTC
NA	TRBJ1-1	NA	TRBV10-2	CASQNTWNTEAFF	TGCGCCAGTCAAAATACATGGAACACTGAAGCTTTCTTT
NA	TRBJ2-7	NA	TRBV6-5	CASSYSTGEASYEQYF	TGTGCCAGCAGTTACTCAACGGGGGAGGCCTCCTACGAGCAGTACTTC
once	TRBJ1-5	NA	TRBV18	CASSPDGISNQPQHF	TGTGCCAGCTCACCTGACGGGATTAGCAATCAGCCCCAGCATTTT
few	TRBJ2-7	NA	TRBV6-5	CASRSTYEQYF	TGTGCCAGCAGGAGCACTTACGAGCAGTACTTC
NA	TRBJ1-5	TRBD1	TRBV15	CATSRAHGTANQPQHF	TGTGCCACCAGCAGAGCCCACGGGACAGCTAATCAGCCCCAGCATTTT
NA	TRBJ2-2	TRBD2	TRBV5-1	CASSYGLAGVFPDTGELFF	TGCGCCAGCAGCTACGGACTAGCGGGGGTTTTTCCGGACACCGGGGAGCTGTTTTTT
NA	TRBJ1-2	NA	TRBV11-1	CASSLEDSPSSGYTF	TGTGCCAGCAGCTTAGAGGACAGCCCTTCCTCTGGCTACACCTTC
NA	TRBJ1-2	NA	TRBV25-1	CASRPGGNYGYTF	TGTGCCAGCAGACCGGGGGGAAACTATGGCTACACCTTC
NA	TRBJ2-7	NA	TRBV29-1	CSGGDTYEQYF	TGCAGCGGAGGAGATACCTACGAGCAGTACTTC
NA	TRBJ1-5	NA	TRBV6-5	CASSYRRGQPQHF	TGTGCCAGCAGTTACAGGCGGGGTCAGCCCCAGCATTTT
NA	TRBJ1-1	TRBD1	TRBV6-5	CASSYNAGGITEAFF	TGTGCCAGCAGTTACAACGCAGGGGGAATTACTGAAGCTTTCTTT
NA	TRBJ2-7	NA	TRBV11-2	CASSLVMTGTYEQYF	TGTGCCAGCAGCTTAGTTATGACAGGTACCTACGAGCAGTACTTC
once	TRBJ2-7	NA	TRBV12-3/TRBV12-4	CASSLAGAYEQYF	TGTGCCAGCAGTTTGGCAGGGGCCTACGAGCAGTACTTC
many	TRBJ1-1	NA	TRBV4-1	CASTLGAPTGQNTEAFF	TGCGCCAGCACCTTAGGGGCGCCGACTGGGCAAAACACTGAAGCTTTCTTT
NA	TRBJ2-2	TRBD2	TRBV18	CASSPKRGGQSDTGELFF	TGTGCCAGCTCTCCCAAGCGGGGGGGCCAATCGGACACCGGGGAGCTGTTTTTT
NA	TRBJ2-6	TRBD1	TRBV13	CASRRTGSSGANVLTF	TGTGCCAGCAGACGGACAGGGAGCTCTGGGGCCAACGTCCTGACTTTC
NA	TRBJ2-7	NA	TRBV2	CASSLPSGGVLYSYEQYF	TGTGCCAGCAGCCTTCCAAGTGGCGGGGTACTATACTCCTACGAGCAGTACTTC
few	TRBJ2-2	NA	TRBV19	CASSTIPANTGELFF	TGTGCCAGTAGTACTATACCCGCGAACACCGGGGAGCTGTTTTTT
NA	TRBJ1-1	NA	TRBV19	CASSIRGNSEAFF	TGTGCCAGTAGTATTAGGGGAAACTCCGAAGCTTTCTTT
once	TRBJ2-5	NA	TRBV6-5	CASSPRTVDPETQYF	TGTGCCAGCAGTCCTCGGACAGTGGACCCAGAGACCCAGTACTTC
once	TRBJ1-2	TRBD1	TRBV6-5	CAITGGGYTF	TGTGCCATAACAGGGGGAGGCTACACCTTC
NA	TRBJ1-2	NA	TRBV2	CAGGRRVDLGYTF	TGTGCGGGGGGTCGAAGGGTTGATCTCGGCTACACCTTC